This T cell receptor beta chain was recovered during a study of control samples from healthy donors and cancer patients. From germline, CDR1 is MGHRA and CDR2 YSYEKL. V gave up 2 bases and J gave up 3 bases, with 11 bases separating them. There are 15 residues in the CDR3. Repertoires were generated with immunoSEQ multiplex PCR, while TCRdb's copy carries only in-frame clones and drops some. The sample holds around 150,000 clones, approximately 94% seen once. The chain employs TRBV4-1 and TRBJ1-5; D may be TRBD1 (6 bases). This TCR was recovered from a man aged 55 to 70 with colorectal cancer. Sequencing was performed on PBMCs. The CDR3 DNA sequence: TGCGCCAGCAGCCAAACAGGGATTTACAATCAGCCCCAGCATTTT. Protein product: CASSQTGIYNQPQHF.